This T cell receptor beta chain was sequenced in a study of shared clonotypes between healthy human individuals. This clone was recorded many times. Antigen unknown. The test was conducted at deep level. The assay was immunoSEQ multiplex PCR, and TCRdb's table has in-frame clones only and misses some. The table shows about 1,800,000 clones, with about 95% occurring only once. Naive CD8 cells were CD45RO-negative, positively selected for CCR7, excluding terminally differentiated effector memory CD45RA+ cells. Each sample came from a Caucasian adult donor living in Nashville, Tennessee. Overall study results and limits: A handful of donors had about 5% of their naive CD4 clonotypes in common.

Germline assignment: CDR1 PRHDT and CDR2 FYEKMQ (reference sequence). The CDR3 is 16 amino acids. The V gene end was trimmed by 5 bases and the J gene end by 4 bases; junction bases not matched to a gene: 9. The rearrangement uses TRBV13 and TRBJ2-5; TRBD2 aligns across 11 bases. This clonotype was obtained from a man between 18 and 35 years old in good health. Sequencing was carried out using naive CD8+ T cells sorted from blood. CDR3 sequence: CASSGGLAVTGETQYF. For the CDR3, the DNA is TGTGCCAGCAGCGGGGGACTAGCGGTAACCGGAGAGACCCAGTACTTC.